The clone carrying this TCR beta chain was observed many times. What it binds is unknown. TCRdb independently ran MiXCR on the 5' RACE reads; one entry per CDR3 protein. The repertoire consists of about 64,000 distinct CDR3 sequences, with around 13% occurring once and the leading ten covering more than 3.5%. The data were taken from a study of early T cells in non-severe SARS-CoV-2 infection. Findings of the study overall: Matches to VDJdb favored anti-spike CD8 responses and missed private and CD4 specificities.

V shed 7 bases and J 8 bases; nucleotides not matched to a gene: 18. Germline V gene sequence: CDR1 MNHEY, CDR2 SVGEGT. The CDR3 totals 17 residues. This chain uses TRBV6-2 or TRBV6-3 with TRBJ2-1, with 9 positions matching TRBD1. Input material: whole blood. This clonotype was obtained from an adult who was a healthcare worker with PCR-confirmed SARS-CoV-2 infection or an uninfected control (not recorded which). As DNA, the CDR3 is TGTGCCAGCACCTACCTCATACCGGGACAGGGTTTCTATGAGCAGTTCTTC. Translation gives CASTYLIPGQGFYEQFF.